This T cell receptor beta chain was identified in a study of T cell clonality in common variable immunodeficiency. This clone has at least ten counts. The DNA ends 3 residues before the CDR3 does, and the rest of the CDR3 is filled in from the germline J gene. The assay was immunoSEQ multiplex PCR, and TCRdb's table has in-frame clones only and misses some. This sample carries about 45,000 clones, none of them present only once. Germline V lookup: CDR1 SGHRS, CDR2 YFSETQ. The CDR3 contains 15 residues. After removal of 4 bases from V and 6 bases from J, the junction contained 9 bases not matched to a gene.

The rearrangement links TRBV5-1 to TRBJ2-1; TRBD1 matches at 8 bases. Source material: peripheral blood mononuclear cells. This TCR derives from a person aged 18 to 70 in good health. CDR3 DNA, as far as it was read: TGCGCCAGCAGCGTAGCCGGGACAGGCATCAATGAG. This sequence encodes CASSVAGTGINE. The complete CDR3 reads CASSVAGTGINEQFF.